These 7 T cell receptor beta chains share one sample of origin, sequenced in a study of T cells in Graves' hyperthyroidism and ophthalmopathy. Amplification yielded TCR beta CDR3 regions, with RNA transcripts as the source. The HTBI primer set was used in a first-round RT-PCR of the TCR CDR3. TCRdb passed the multiplex PCR reads through MiXCR, listing each CDR3 protein once. Here the sample spans a few hundred thousand distinct CDR3 sequences, 15% to 20% being singletons. Sequenced material: blood. These receptors were obtained from a woman aged 40 to 50 with Graves' ophthalmopathy.

In its sample, this clonotype was seen a few times. The chain couples TRBV6-1 to TRBJ2-7; 16 bases map to TRBD2. Trimming at V came to 9 bases and at J to 5 bases, leaving 13 bases not matched to a gene. The CDR3 has 17 amino acids. Germline values: CDR1 MNHNS, CDR2 SASEGT. CDR3 sequence reads: CARFHHGTSGRAHEQYF. The CDR3 region has the DNA TGTGCCAGGTTCCACCACGGGACTAGCGGGAGGGCCCACGAGCAGTACTTC.

This clonotype was counted ten times or more. V gene TRBV12-3 or TRBV12-4 combines with J gene TRBJ2-5; D gene ambiguous. The CDR3 loop spans 16 amino acids. The V end lost 2 bases, the J end lost 1 base, and 14 bases lay between the germline ends. CDR3 bases: TGTGCCAGCAGTTTAAGCACAGAACCACGCCAAGAGACCCAGTACTTC. Protein: CASSLSTEPRQETQYF.

In its sample, this clonotype was seen many times. Just one base apart from a much larger clone, this may be a read error. The chain links TRBV12-3 or TRBV12-4 to TRBJ2-5; D is ambiguous. The CDR3 spans 11 residues. The ends were cut back, 5 bases at V and 7 bases at J, with 8 bases in the middle. The DNA for the CDR3 is TGTGCCAGCAGTGTCATCGGGACCCAGTACTTC. Translating gives CASSVIGTQYF.

This clonotype came up many times. The J gene is TRBJ1-2, the V gene TRBV10-3, with D possibly being TRBD1 (6 bases). This CDR3 region has 15 residues. The germline V gene encodes CDR1 ENHRY and CDR2 SYGVKD. Trimming pared 6 bases from V and 8 bases from J, leaving 22 bases between. CDR3 residues: CAISGDTTLFRGYTF. The CDR3, as DNA: TGTGCCATCAGCGGGGACACAACGCTCTTTCGGGGCTACACCTTC.

The rearrangement uses TRBV18 and TRBJ1-6, with D unresolved. This CDR3 comprises 14 residues. V lost 2 bases and J 5 bases, leaving 7 bases between the germline ends. Germline V gene data show CDR1 as KGHSH and CDR2 as LQKENI. The CDR3 region has the DNA TGTGCCAGCTCACCAGGCACAGATAATTCACCCCTCCACTTT. Its protein product is CASSPGTDNSPLHF.

This clonotype occurred once. At one end, the junction sequence differs from germline, possibly due to a read error. The rearrangement joins TRBV20-1 to TRBJ2-7; the match to TRBD2 covers 11 bases. The CDR3 is 15 amino acids. From germline, CDR1 is DFQATT and CDR2 SNEGSKA (reference sequence). The CDR3 loop is CSANPPTSGRGEQHF. The CDR3 DNA reads TGCAGTGCTAACCCACCCACTAGCGGGAGAGGCGAGCAGCACTTC.

The chain employs TRBV2 and TRBJ2-7, with D possibly matching TRBD2 (5 bases). This CDR3 is 13 amino acids long. Trimming stripped 5 bases from V and 5 bases from J, with 13 bases between. Looked up from germline, CDR1 is SNHLY and CDR2 is FYNNEI. For the CDR3, the DNA is TGTGCCAGCAGTTTGGACTGGTACGACGAGCAGTACTTC. Translated, it gives CASSLDWYDEQYF.